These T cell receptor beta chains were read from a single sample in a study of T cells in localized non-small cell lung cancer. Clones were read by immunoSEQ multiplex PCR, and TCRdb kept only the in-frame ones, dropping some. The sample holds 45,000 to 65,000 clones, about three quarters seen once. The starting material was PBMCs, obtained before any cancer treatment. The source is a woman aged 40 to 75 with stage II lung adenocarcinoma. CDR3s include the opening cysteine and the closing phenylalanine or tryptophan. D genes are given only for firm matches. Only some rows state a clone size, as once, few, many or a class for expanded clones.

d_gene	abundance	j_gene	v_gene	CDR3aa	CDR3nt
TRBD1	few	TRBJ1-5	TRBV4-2	CASSRGGAGGAGSNQPQHF	TGTGCCAGCAGCCGAGGTGGGGCAGGGGGCGCGGGGAGCAATCAGCCCCAGCATTTT
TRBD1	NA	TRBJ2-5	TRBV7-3	CASSWGTGVGETQYF	TGTGCCAGCAGCTGGGGGACAGGGGTCGGGGAGACCCAGTACTTC
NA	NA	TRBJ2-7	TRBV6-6	CASSLRDNILYEQYF	TGTGCCAGCAGCCTCCGGGACAACATCCTCTACGAGCAGTACTTC
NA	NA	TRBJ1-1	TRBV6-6	CAISWAGSNTEAFF	TGTGCCATCAGCTGGGCAGGGTCGAACACTGAAGCTTTCTTT
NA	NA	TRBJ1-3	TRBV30	CAWGGSTIYF	TGTGCCTGGGGTGGATCCACCATATATTTT
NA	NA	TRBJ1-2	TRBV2	CASSEARAGPAGYTF	TGTGCCAGCAGTGAAGCGCGGGCGGGTCCGGCTGGCTACACCTTC
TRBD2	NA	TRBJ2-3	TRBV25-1	CASSAPGLAGGYAQYF	TGTGCCAGCAGTGCGCCGGGACTAGCGGGGGGTTACGCGCAGTATTTT
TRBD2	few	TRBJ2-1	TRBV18	CASSPTSGGANEQFF	TGTGCCAGCTCGCCCACTAGCGGGGGGGCAAATGAGCAGTTCTTC
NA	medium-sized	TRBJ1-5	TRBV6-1	CASSEGYGGNQPQHF	TGTGCCAGCAGTGAAGGGTACGGGGGCAATCAGCCCCAGCATTTT
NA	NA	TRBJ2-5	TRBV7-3	CASSLNHGETQYF	TGTGCCAGCAGCTTAAACCATGGAGAGACCCAGTACTTC
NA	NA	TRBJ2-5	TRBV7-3	CASSLAGSGETQYF	TGTGCCAGCAGCTTAGCGGGGTCGGGGGAGACCCAGTACTTC
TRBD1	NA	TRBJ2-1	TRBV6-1	CASSERDRYNEQFF	TGTGCCAGCAGTGAAAGGGACAGATACAATGAGCAGTTCTTC
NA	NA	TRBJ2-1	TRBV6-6	CASRPRDSPKQFF	TGTGCCAGCAGGCCCCGGGACTCCCCTAAGCAGTTCTTC
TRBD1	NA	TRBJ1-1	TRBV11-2	CASSLTGGVTEAFF	TGTGCCAGCAGTCTTACAGGGGGCGTAACTGAAGCTTTCTTT
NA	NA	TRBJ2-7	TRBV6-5	CASSSGAYEQYF	TGTGCCAGCAGTTCCGGAGCCTACGAGCAGTACTTC
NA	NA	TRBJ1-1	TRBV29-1	CSVVASNTEAFF	TGCAGCGTTGTGGCCTCGAACACTGAAGCTTTCTTT
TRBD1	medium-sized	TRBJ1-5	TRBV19	CASNPGTGGNQPQHF	TGTGCCAGTAACCCCGGGACAGGAGGCAATCAGCCCCAGCATTTT
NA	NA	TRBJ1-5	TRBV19	CASSQARGSNQPQHF	TGTGCCAGTAGCCAGGCTAGGGGTAGCAATCAGCCCCAGCATTTT
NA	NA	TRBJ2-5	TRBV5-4	CASSLGGGIEETQYF	TGTGCCAGCAGCTTGGGTGGGGGAATCGAAGAGACCCAGTACTTC
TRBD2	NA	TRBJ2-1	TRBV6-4	CASSPAGSSYNEQFF	TGTGCCAGCAGTCCAGCGGGGAGCTCCTACAATGAGCAGTTCTTC
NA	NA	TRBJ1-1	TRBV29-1	CSVEVRADLDFF	TGCAGCGTTGAAGTCCGGGCCGATCTGGATTTCTTT
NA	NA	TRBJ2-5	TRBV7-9	CASSPRGLTAYETQYF	TGTGCCAGCAGCCCGAGAGGACTCACGGCTTACGAGACCCAGTACTTC
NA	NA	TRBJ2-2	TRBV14	CVSSPLGGTGELFF	TGTGTCAGCAGCCCACTTGGGGGCACCGGGGAGCTGTTTTTT
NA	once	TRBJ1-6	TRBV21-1	CASSNVVSPNSPLHF	TGTGCCAGCAGCAATGTGGTCAGCCCTAATTCACCCCTCCACTTT
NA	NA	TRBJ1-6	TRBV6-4	CASSEVALNNSPLHF	TGTGCCAGCAGTGAAGTTGCGCTTAATAATTCACCCCTCCACTTT
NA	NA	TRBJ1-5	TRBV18	CASSFPGDQPQHF	TGTGCCAGCTCATTCCCAGGGGATCAGCCCCAGCATTTT
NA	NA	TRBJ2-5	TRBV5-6	CASSLEGGGLETQYF	TGTGCCAGCAGCTTGGAAGGGGGGGGTCTAGAGACCCAGTACTTC
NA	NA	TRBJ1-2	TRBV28	CASSFRGLNYGYTF	TGTGCCAGCAGTTTTAGGGGACTGAACTATGGCTACACCTTC
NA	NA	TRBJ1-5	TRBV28	CASAQGPSNQPQHF	TGTGCCAGCGCGCAGGGTCCTAGCAATCAGCCCCAGCATTTT
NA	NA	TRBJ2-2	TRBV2	CASDTGYAGELFF	TGTGCCAGCGATACTGGATATGCCGGGGAGCTGTTTTTT
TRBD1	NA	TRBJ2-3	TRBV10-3	CAIRQGSHTDTQYF	TGTGCCATCAGACAGGGGTCCCACACAGATACGCAGTATTTT
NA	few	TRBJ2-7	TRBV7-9	CASSPLDEQYF	TGTGCCAGCAGCCCCTTGGACGAGCAGTACTTC
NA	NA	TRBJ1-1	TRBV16	CASSQFGRGDAEAFF	TGTGCCAGCAGCCAATTCGGTAGGGGGGACGCTGAAGCTTTCTTT
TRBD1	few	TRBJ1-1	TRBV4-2	CASSYGTGKTNTEAFF	TGTGCCAGCAGCTACGGGACAGGGAAAACGAACACTGAAGCTTTCTTT
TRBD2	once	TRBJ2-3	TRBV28	CASKRGGPTDTQYF	TGTGCCAGCAAGCGGGGGGGTCCCACAGATACGCAGTATTTT
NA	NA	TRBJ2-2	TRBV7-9	CASSLGAGLTGELFF	TGTGCCAGCAGCCTAGGCGCGGGACTCACCGGGGAGCTGTTTTTT
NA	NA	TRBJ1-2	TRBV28	CASSPGGRGSYGYTF	TGTGCCAGCAGTCCCGGGGGGCGGGGGTCCTATGGCTACACCTTC
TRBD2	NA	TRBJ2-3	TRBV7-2	CASSFRRTGGGAYTQYF	TGTGCCAGCAGCTTTCGGAGGACTGGCGGGGGGGCCTATACGCAGTATTTT
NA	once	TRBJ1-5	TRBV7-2	CASSLMVAGNQPQHF	TGTGCCAGCAGCTTAATGGTAGCCGGCAATCAGCCCCAGCATTTT
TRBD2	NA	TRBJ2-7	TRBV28	CASSPGGLYYEQYF	TGTGCCAGCAGTCCGGGGGGGCTCTACTACGAGCAGTACTTC
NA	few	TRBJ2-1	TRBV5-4	CASSVLESNEQFF	TGTGCCAGCAGCGTACTAGAATCCAATGAGCAGTTCTTC
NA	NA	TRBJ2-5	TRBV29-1	CSVDSGRETQYF	TGCAGCGTTGATTCAGGGCGAGAGACCCAGTACTTC